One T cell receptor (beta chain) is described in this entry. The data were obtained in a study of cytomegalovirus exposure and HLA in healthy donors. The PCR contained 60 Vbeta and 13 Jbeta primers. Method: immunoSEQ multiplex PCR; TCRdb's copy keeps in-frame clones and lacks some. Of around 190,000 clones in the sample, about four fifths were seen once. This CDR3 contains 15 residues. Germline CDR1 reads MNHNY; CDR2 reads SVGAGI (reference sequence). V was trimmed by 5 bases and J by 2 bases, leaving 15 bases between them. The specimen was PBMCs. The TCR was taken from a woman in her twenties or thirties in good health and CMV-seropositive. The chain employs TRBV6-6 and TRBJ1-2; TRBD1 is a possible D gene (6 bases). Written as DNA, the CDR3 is TGTGCCAGCAGTCAGATCCGGGACACCAACTATGGCTACACCTTC. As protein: CASSQIRDTNYGYTF.